The rows below give T cell receptor beta chains drawn from one sample of a study of T cell changes during pregnancy in multiple sclerosis. Profiled with immunoSEQ multiplex PCR; TCRdb holds only in-frame clones, not every one. Counted here are about 96,000 clones, 85% to 95% occurring once; the ten biggest clones make up about 2.7%. This sample comprised peripheral blood, obtained in the first trimester of pregnancy. The receptors derive from a female donor with multiple sclerosis, enrolled in a pregnancy study. Each CDR3 is given with its conserved first and last residue. Only part of the rows carry a size: once, few, many, or a class if the clone is expanded.

TRBV28,TRBJ2-5,once,CASTPPLREYQETQYF
TRBV10-3,TRBJ2-4,.,CAIRSGTGFGDIQYF
TRBV2,TRBJ1-4,.,CASSPSRTARNEKLFF
TRBV19,TRBJ2-7,.,CASSSRRNGTEQYF
TRBV7-2,TRBJ2-7,once,CASTRVYEQYF
TRBV27,TRBJ1-2,.,CASRTRQGVYGYTF
TRBV28,TRBJ2-7,.,CASSPRAAGGLYEQYF
TRBV9,TRBJ1-1,.,CASSVDPGTEAFF
TRBV19,TRBJ2-7,.,CASSKQKTEMGYEQYF
TRBV7-9,TRBJ2-1,.,CASSLVGGRLNEQFF
TRBV18,TRBJ2-5,.,CASSRTSGFQETQYF
TRBV9,TRBJ2-7,.,CASSVGGSAGLFYEQYF
TRBV2,TRBJ2-5,.,CASFREPQETQYF
TRBV5-5,TRBJ1-4,.,CASSPFNEKLFF
TRBV7-2,TRBJ2-7,.,CASSSVAGGQDEQYF
TRBV5-8,TRBJ2-1,few,CASSLDTGWINEQFF
TRBV6-1,TRBJ2-4,.,CASRVIDRQIQYF
TRBV19,TRBJ1-5,.,CASRHQGGGQPQHF
TRBV2,TRBJ1-5,once,CASSESRSNQPQHF
TRBV28,TRBJ2-7,.,CASSSPPRGQNYEQYF
TRBV2,TRBJ2-2,.,CASSRGFAGELFF
TRBV6-5,TRBJ1-3,.,CASRLPGDGNTIYF
TRBV5-1,TRBJ2-7,.,CASSLRTGGGDEQYF
TRBV12-5,TRBJ2-1,.,CASALEGGNEQFF
TRBV7-6,TRBJ2-7,.,CASSLQGAYEQYF
TRBV6-1,TRBJ2-1,.,CASMGGLLWGNEQFF
TRBV5-1,TRBJ2-7,.,CASSDDRGGYEQYF
TRBV6-5,TRBJ2-3,.,CASSYSGGTFADTQYF
TRBV7-9,TRBJ1-2,.,CASSLDLDAGYGYTF
TRBV6-5,TRBJ1-4,.,CASSYSAATNEKLFF
TRBV15,TRBJ1-2,.,CATSRGVREDNYGYTF
TRBV27,TRBJ2-4,once,CARGTSGSLGKNIQYF
TRBV28,TRBJ2-7,once,CASSSGTGGYEQYF
TRBV14,TRBJ1-5,.,CASSQGPGVSNQPQHF
TRBV14,TRBJ1-1,.,CASSQVPTGAIAEAFF